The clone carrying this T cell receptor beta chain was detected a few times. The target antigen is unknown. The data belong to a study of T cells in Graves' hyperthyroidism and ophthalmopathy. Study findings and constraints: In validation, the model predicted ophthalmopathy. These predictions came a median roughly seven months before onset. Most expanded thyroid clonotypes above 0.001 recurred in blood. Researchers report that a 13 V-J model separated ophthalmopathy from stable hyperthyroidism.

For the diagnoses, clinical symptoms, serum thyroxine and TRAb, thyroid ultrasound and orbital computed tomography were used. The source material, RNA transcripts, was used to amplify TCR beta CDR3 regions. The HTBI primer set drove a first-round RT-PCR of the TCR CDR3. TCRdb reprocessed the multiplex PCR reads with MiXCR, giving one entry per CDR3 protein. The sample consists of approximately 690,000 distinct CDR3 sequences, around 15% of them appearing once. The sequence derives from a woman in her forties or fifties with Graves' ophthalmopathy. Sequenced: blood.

In nucleotides, the CDR3 is TGCGCCAGCAGCTTGGTAGGATCGAACACCGGGGAGCTGTTTTTT. Encoded protein: CASSLVGSNTGELFF. The rearrangement uses TRBV5-1 and TRBJ2-2; D gene uncertain. This CDR3 spans 15 amino acids. Deletions cut 0 bases from V and 0 bases from J, with 6 bases between. In germline, CDR1 is SGHRS, CDR2 YFSETQ.